This passage covers 19 T cell receptor beta chains from one sample sequenced in a study of human CD8 memory T cell subsets (dated by TCRdb to the early 2020s). The run used a NextSeq 550. A Human TCR Profiling Kit was used to prepare UMI-labeled 5' RACE TCRbeta libraries. Reads reprocessed by TCRdb are summarized as one entry per CDR3 protein sequence, and DNA is absent. The record for this sample contains 5,000 or so distinct CDR3 sequences. The ten largest clones capture 20% to 30% of the sample. The sequenced sample was CD8+ effector memory T cells (TEM) sorted from PBMCs. This specimen's cell subset or site label, interpreted: effector memory CD8 T cells, CCR7- CD45RO+ CD95+. The receptor set was obtained from a human donor in good health.

The rearrangement links TRBV3-1 to TRBJ2-7; without DNA, the TCRdb call of TRBD2 cannot be checked. The CDR3 sequence is 14 residues long. Per germline, CDR1 LGHDT and CDR2 YNNKEL (reference sequence). This CDR3 reads CASSKLAVSYEQYF.

Measured by frequency, this clonotype is medium-sized. V and J are TRBV19 and TRBJ2-1. The CDR3 is 13 amino acids. Germline lookup yields CDR1 LNHDA and CDR2 SQIVND (reference sequence). This CDR3 is CASSTHPGNEQFF.

V gene TRBV25-1 combines with J gene TRBJ1-5; with no DNA, the TCRdb D assignment of TRBD1 cannot be verified. This CDR3 spans 13 amino acids. The germline gives CDR1 MGHDK, CDR2 SYGVNS. The CDR3 region is CASSVTGDQPQHF.

The rearrangement joins TRBV7-9 to TRBJ2-1. This CDR3 has 16 amino acids. Germline V gene sequence: CDR1 SEHNR, CDR2 FQNEAQ (reference sequence). The CDR3 is CASSPSPGESYNEQFF. The whole variable domain, filled in from reference TRBV7-9 and TRBJ2-1, reads DTGVSQNPRHKITKRGQNVTFRCDPISEHNRLYWYRQTLGQGPEFLTYFQNEAQLEKSRLLSDRFSAERPKGSFSTLEIQRTEQGDSAMYLCASSPSPGESYNEQFFGPGTRLTVL.

The chain combines TRBV20-1 with TRBJ2-7; no DNA is available, so the TRBD2 call from TCRdb remains unchecked. This CDR3 spans 14 amino acids. The germline CDR1 and CDR2 sequences are DFQATT and SNEGSKA (reference sequence). The CDR3 sequence: CSARDSRADYEQYF.

This clonotype is identified as large (0.1 to 1%) from frequency. The J gene is TRBJ1-5, the V gene TRBV29-1; without DNA, the TCRdb call of TRBD1 cannot be checked. Germline lookup yields CDR1 SQVTM and CDR2 ANQGSEA. The CDR3 is made up of 15 amino acids. CDR3 region: CSVEVGEGGNQPQHF.

The genes are TRBV6-2 or TRBV6-3 and TRBJ2-1; TCRdb outputs TRBD2, but without DNA this stays unchecked. The CDR3 length is 17 residues. Per the germline V gene, CDR1 is MNHEY and CDR2 is SVGEGT. CDR3 protein: CASQRVFAGGSYNEQFF.

Here the CDR3 reads CATTGKQETQYF. The chain is built from TRBV24-1 and TRBJ2-5; without DNA, the TCRdb call of TRBD1 cannot be checked. Per the germline V gene, CDR1 is KGHDR and CDR2 is SFDVKD. There are 12 residues in the CDR3.

V gene TRBV28 combines with J gene TRBJ2-1; TCRdb's D call of TRBD1 is untestable without DNA. CDR1 is MDHEN, CDR2 SYDVKM, per germline. This CDR3 is built from 13 residues. The CDR3 is CASSLMGRNEQFF.

The chain employs TRBV6-2 or TRBV6-3 and TRBJ2-2; TCRdb calls TRBD1, which cannot be checked without DNA. This CDR3 spans 14 amino acids. Germline CDR1 and CDR2: MNHEY and SVGEGT. CDR3 in amino acids: CATGQGAESGELFF.

J is TRBJ2-3 and V is TRBV6-2 or TRBV6-3; TCRdb indicates TRBD1, and absent DNA this call remains unverified. This CDR3 is built from 15 residues. Germline CDR1 MNHEY, CDR2 SVGEGT. CDR3 in amino acids: CASSPGTGLTDTQYF.

This chain uses TRBV21-1 with TRBJ2-1; TCRdb names TRBD2, which stays unverified in the absence of DNA. TRBV21-1 is termed a pseudogene. This CDR3 has 16 amino acids. The CDR3 reads CASSKETSGRVNEQFF.

V gene TRBV4-3 combines with J gene TRBJ1-5. The CDR3 has 16 amino acids. Germline loops: CDR1 LGHNA, CDR2 YSLEER. The CDR3 here is CASSQDLGEPHQPQHF.

This clonotype is medium-sized (0.01 to 0.1%) by frequency. The V call is TRBV20-1, the J call TRBJ2-3; as DNA is missing, the TRBD2 call by TCRdb cannot be tested. The CDR3 runs 17 residues. CDR1 is DFQATT and CDR2 is SNEGSKA in the germline V gene (reference sequence). The CDR3 spells CSARTPLGGGPTDTQYF.

Considering frequency, this clonotype is medium-sized. The chain recombines TRBV6-5 with TRBJ2-5. Germline CDR1 reads MNHEY; CDR2 reads SVGAGI. CDR3 length: 13 residues. This CDR3 reads CASSSQEIETQYF.

This chain uses TRBV6-4 with TRBJ2-6. Germline CDR1 reads MRHNA; CDR2 reads SNTAGT. The CDR3 has 14 amino acids. This CDR3 reads CASSSQAGANVLTF.

This clonotype is labeled large (0.1 to 1%) based on frequency. V usage is TRBV20-1 and J usage is TRBJ1-6; absent DNA, TCRdb's TRBD1 call cannot be checked. This CDR3 is 14 amino acids long. Germline V gene lookup returns CDR1 DFQATT and CDR2 SNEGSKA (reference sequence). The CDR3 reads CSANPGTEYSPLHF.

Judged by frequency, this clonotype is medium-sized (0.01 to 0.1%). This chain links TRBV20-1 with TRBJ2-7; the D call of TRBD2 rests on TCRdb alone, since no DNA is present to check it. CDR3 size: 14 residues. Germline V gene lookup returns CDR1 DFQATT and CDR2 SNEGSKA (reference sequence). The CDR3 loop is CSALSGLAREEQYF.

The rearrangement links TRBV20-1 to TRBJ1-3. The germline V gene has CDR1 DFQATT and CDR2 SNEGSKA (reference sequence). This CDR3 has 14 residues. The CDR3 region is CSAATGDSGNTIYF.